This T cell receptor (beta chain) was retrieved from a study of breast tumors, draining lymph nodes, adjacent tissues. TCRdb processed the multiplex PCR reads anew with MiXCR; each CDR3 protein has one entry. Of tens of thousands of distinct CDR3 sequences listed, 35% to 40% were seen once; the top ten hold about 11%. The table lists this clonotype with many counts. The CDR3 is 14 amino acids. V was trimmed by 5 bases and J by 4 bases, leaving 12 bases between them. Germline lookup yields CDR1 SGHTA and CDR2 FQGNSA. Material: breast tumor tissue. The TCR originated in a female donor with breast cancer. Some clones in this sample may be carry-over from other donors' samples. V usage is TRBV7-2 and J usage is TRBJ2-1; D not resolved. The CDR3 coding sequence is TGTGCCAGCAGCCGTCGCCCTCCGTACAATGAGCAGTTCTTC. It yields the protein CASSRRPPYNEQFF.